This T cell receptor (beta chain) comes out of a study of blood T cell repertoires in COVID-19. Across the study: Samples taken during acute and convalescent COVID-19 were collected in the United States, Italy and Spain.

CDR3 length: 16 residues. Trimming took off 3 bases at V and 3 bases at J, with 14 bases between the two ends. CDR1 and CDR2 from the germline V gene are LNHDA and SQIVND (reference sequence). The participants were between roughly 18 and 89 years old and came from roughly 24 US areas. Two negative PCRs, clearance, or symptom resolution had been documented for recovered Cohort 3 donors. Profiling relied on immunoSEQ multiplex PCR, and the TCRdb table lists in-frame clones only, not all of them. The table includes about 300,000 clones, approximately 90% detected once. V gene TRBV19 combines with J gene TRBJ1-4, with D tentatively TRBD1 (6 bases). The source is a young woman who had recovered from COVID-19. What was sequenced was PBMCs or T cells enriched from blood (not recorded which). The CDR3 region has the DNA TGTGCCAGTAGTATGGCCCGGGACACAGCTAATGAAAAACTGTTTTTT. Translation gives CASSMARDTANEKLFF.